The 6 T cell receptor beta chains below all came from one sample that was sequenced in a study of blood T cell repertoires in COVID-19. The table came from immunoSEQ multiplex PCR; TCRdb's copy has only in-frame clones and leaves some out. The data contain more than 200,000 clones, 88% of them singletons. Sample: peripheral blood. These receptors originate from a woman aged 55-69 years with acute or convalescent COVID-19.

The chain combines TRBV4-2 with TRBJ2-1; the match to TRBD2 covers 8 bases. The CDR3 totals 16 residues. Germline-derived CDR1 and CDR2 are LGHNA and YNFKEQ. V shed 4 bases and J 9 bases; nucleotides not matched to a gene: 14. The CDR3 sequence is CASSLPRTGGPAEQFF. Written as DNA, the CDR3 is TGTGCCAGCAGCCTCCCTAGGACGGGAGGGCCTGCTGAGCAGTTCTTC.

This chain joins TRBV2 and TRBJ2-4; D is perhaps TRBD2 (5 bases). Trimming removed 5 bases from V and 8 bases from J, with 22 bases in between. CDR3 length equals 16 residues. Germline loops: CDR1 SNHLY, CDR2 FYNNEI. The CDR3 DNA follows: TGTGCCAGCAGTTCCCAATTGGTTCTCGGAGCGGACATTCAGTACTTC. This sequence encodes CASSSQLVLGADIQYF.

The V gene is TRBV12-3 or TRBV12-4, the J gene TRBJ1-4, with D maybe TRBD1 (6 bases). CDR3 length: 11 residues. Trimming took off 1 base at V and 16 bases at J, with 10 bases between the two ends. CDR3 in DNA: TGTGCCAGCAGTTTAGGACAGGTTGAGTTTTTT. Amino acid sequence: CASSLGQVEFF.

This chain links TRBV7-2 with TRBJ2-7; 10 nucleotides align to TRBD2. J gave up 6 bases and V 5 bases, and 22 bases lay outside the gene matches. The germline V gene encodes CDR1 SGHTA and CDR2 FQGNSA. The CDR3 has 19 residues. CDR3: CASSHRASGREGALREQYF. The DNA for the CDR3 is TGTGCCAGCAGCCACCGAGCTAGCGGGAGAGAGGGAGCTTTACGCGAGCAGTACTTC.

V gene TRBV7-2 combines with J gene TRBJ1-3, with D uncertain. The CDR3 sequence is 13 residues long. Germline CDR1 reads SGHTA; CDR2 reads FQGNSA. V gave up 5 bases and J gave up 3 bases, with 8 bases separating them. CDR3 protein: CASSPFIGNTIYF. CDR3 bases: TGTGCCAGCAGCCCGTTTATTGGAAACACCATATATTTT. The complete variable domain, with remaining parts taken from reference TRBV7-2 and TRBJ1-3, reads GAGVSQSPSNKVTEKGKDVELRCDPISGHTALYWYRQSLGQGLEFLIYFQGNSAPDKSGLPSDRFSAERTGGSVSTLTIQRTQQEDSAVYLCASSPFIGNTIYFGEGSWLTVV.

This clone appeared once. This chain uses TRBV4-1 with TRBJ2-7; D perhaps matches TRBD1 (5 bases). The germline CDR1 and CDR2 sequences are MGHRA and YSYEKL. The CDR3 has 15 amino acids. Trimming shortened V by 0 bases and J by 3 bases, and 12 bases separated the two germline ends. The CDR3: CASSQDRQKNYEQYF. The CDR3 DNA follows: TGCGCCAGCAGCCAAGATCGACAGAAAAACTACGAGCAGTACTTC.